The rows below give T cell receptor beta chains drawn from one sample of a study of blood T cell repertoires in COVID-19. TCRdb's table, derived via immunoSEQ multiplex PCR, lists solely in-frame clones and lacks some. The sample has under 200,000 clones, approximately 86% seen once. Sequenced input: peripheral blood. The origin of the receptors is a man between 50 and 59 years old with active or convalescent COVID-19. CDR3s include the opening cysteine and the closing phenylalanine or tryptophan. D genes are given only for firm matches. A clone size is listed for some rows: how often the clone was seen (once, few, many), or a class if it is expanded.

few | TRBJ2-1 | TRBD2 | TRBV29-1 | TGCAGCGTGACGCTAGGCCTAGCGGGATTAGCTGAGCAGTTCTTC | CSVTLGLAGLAEQFF
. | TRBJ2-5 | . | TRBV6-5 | TGTGCCAGCAGTCCCTGGGGGGGCTATGGTGAGACCCAGTACTTC | CASSPWGGYGETQYF
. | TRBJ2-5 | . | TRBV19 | TGTGCCAGTAGTATATTCAGGGGACAAGAGACCCAGTACTTC | CASSIFRGQETQYF
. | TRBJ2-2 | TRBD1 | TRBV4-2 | TGTGCCAGCAGCCCATTGGACAGGGGGAACACCGGGGAGCTGTTTTTT | CASSPLDRGNTGELFF
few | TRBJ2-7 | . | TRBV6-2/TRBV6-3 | TGTGCCAGCAGCCCACTCTTGGGGGGAGTTTCCTACGAGCAGTACTTC | CASSPLLGGVSYEQYF
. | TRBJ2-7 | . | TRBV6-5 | TGTGCCAGCAGTTACCGGGGTCCGGGCGAGCAGTACTTC | CASSYRGPGEQYF
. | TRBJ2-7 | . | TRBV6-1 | TGTGCCAGCAGTGAGCAGGCCACCTACGAGCAGTACTTC | CASSEQATYEQYF
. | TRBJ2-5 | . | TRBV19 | TGTGCCAGTAGTATGACGGGACTTGGAGAGACCCAGTACTTC | CASSMTGLGETQYF
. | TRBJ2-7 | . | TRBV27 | TGTGCCAGCAGTGTACGGGACTTGGTATACGAGCAGTACTTC | CASSVRDLVYEQYF
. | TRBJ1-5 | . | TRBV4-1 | TGCGCCAGCAGCCAAAATAGACTTGGGACACGAAATCAGCCCCAGCATTTT | CASSQNRLGTRNQPQHF
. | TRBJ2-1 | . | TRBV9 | TGTGCCAGCAGCGTAGGGCTAGCCCTCTACAATGAGCAGTTCTTC | CASSVGLALYNEQFF
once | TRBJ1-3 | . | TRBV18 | TGTGCCAGCTCCCACGGGGGAGCCGGAAACACCATATATTTT | CASSHGGAGNTIYF
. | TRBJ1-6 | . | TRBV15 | TGTGCCACCAGCAGAGAGCAGGGAAGGGCCTCACCCCTCCACTTT | CATSREQGRASPLHF
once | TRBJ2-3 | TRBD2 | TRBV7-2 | TGTGCCAGCAGCTTTCGACCTAGCGGAATTAGCACAGATACGCAGTATTTT | CASSFRPSGISTDTQYF
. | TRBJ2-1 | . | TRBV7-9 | TGTGCCAGCAGCTTAGTGTTTGGGCCCAGGGATGAGCAGTTCTTC | CASSLVFGPRDEQFF
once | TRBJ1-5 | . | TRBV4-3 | TGCGCCAGCAGCCAAGATCTCCGTCAGCCCCAGCATTTT | CASSQDLRQPQHF
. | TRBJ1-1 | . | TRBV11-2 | TGTGCCAGCAGCTCTAGGGGGACGGCGATGAACACTGAAGCTTTCTTT | CASSSRGTAMNTEAFF
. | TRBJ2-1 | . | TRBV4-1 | TGCGCCAGCAACCAACAGGAGGGGGGGTCCTACAATGAGCAGTTCTTC | CASNQQEGGSYNEQFF
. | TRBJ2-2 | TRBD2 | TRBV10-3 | TGTGCCATGCGGATACTAGCGGGGTACACCGGGGAGCTGTTTTTT | CAMRILAGYTGELFF
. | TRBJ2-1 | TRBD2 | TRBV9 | TGTGCCAGCCGCGTCGGGGCGGGGGGGCCGAATGAGCAGTTCTTC | CASRVGAGGPNEQFF
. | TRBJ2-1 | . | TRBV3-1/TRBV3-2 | TGTGCCAGCAGCCCTCGGGGGGCCATCTACAATGAGCAGTTCTTC | CASSPRGAIYNEQFF
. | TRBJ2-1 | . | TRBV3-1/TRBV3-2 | TGTGCCAGCAGTCTACTAGAGGCACACAATGAGCAGTTCTTC | CASSLLEAHNEQFF
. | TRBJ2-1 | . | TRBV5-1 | TGCGCCAGCAGCTTGGGCAGTTCCCTCTACAATGAGCAGTTCTTC | CASSLGSSLYNEQFF
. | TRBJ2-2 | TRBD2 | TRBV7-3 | TGTGCCAGCGGACTAGCGGGAGCGAGCGGGGAGCTGTTTTTT | CASGLAGASGELFF
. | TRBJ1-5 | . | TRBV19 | TGTGCCAGTAGTATACGGACAGTCAATCAGCCCCAGCATTTT | CASSIRTVNQPQHF